This entry lists 30 T cell receptor beta chains sequenced from one sample in a study of blood T cell repertoires in COVID-19. Here immunoSEQ multiplex PCR was the method, and the copy in TCRdb shows in-frame clones only, minus some. The sample carries some 450,000 clones, roughly 90% recorded once. Source material: peripheral blood. These receptors were taken from a man between 18 and 35 years old with COVID-19, enrolled during active disease.

The rearrangement joins TRBV29-1 to TRBJ2-5; D unresolved. CDR1 and CDR2 from the germline V gene are SQVTM and ANQGSEA. Trimming took 1 base from V and 3 from J, leaving 6 bases between them. The CDR3 is 12 amino acids. CDR3 DNA: TGCAGCGTTGAAGGAGTAAAAGAGACCCAGTACTTC. This encodes CSVEGVKETQYF.

The genes are TRBV20-1 and TRBJ2-1, with 7 nucleotides matching TRBD2. Trimming at V came to 3 bases and at J to 4 bases, leaving 3 bases not matched to a gene. CDR1 is DFQATT and CDR2 is SNEGSKA in the germline V gene (reference sequence). The length of the CDR3 is 13 residues. Written as DNA, the CDR3 is TGCAGTGCTAGTCGAGCGGGGTACAATGAGCAGTTCTTC. Its protein product is CSASRAGYNEQFF.

In its sample, this clone was seen once. The chain recombines TRBV2 with TRBJ1-2; D is uncertain. The CDR3 consists of 15 residues. Germline V gives CDR1 SNHLY, CDR2 FYNNEI. With 7 bases removed from V and 3 bases from J, the gap between germline ends came to 18 bases. CDR3 coding DNA: TGTGCCAGCACTACAGAACGGTCGGTAGACTATGGCTACACCTTC. Encoded protein: CASTTERSVDYGYTF.

The V gene is TRBV4-1, the J gene TRBJ1-2; tentative D call: TRBD1 (6 bases). Trimming removed 4 bases from V and 3 bases from J, with 18 bases in between. The germline V gene encodes CDR1 MGHRA and CDR2 YSYEKL. This CDR3 is built from 16 residues. The CDR3 DNA follows: TGCGCCAGCAGCCGACCCACCGGGGGGCCCGACTATGGCTACACCTTC. It codes for CASSRPTGGPDYGYTF.

This chain uses TRBV5-6 with TRBJ1-4; weak D call: TRBD1 (6 bases). Germline V gene data show CDR1 as SGHDT and CDR2 as YYEEEE. Trimming pared 6 bases from V and 7 bases from J, leaving 13 bases between. The CDR3 sequence is 13 residues long. CDR3 sequence: CASTGTTGEKLFF. The CDR3 DNA reads TGTGCCAGCACCGGGACAACCGGTGAAAAACTGTTTTTT.

V and J are TRBV6-5 and TRBJ1-2; D perhaps matches TRBD1 (5 bases). This CDR3 comprises 12 residues. V lost 5 bases, J lost 2 bases, and 6 bases lay in between. CDR1 MNHEY and CDR2 SVGAGI come from the germline V gene. CDR3 protein: CASSRQNYGYTF. The CDR3 nucleotides read TGTGCCAGCAGTCGACAGAACTATGGCTACACCTTC.

This clone came up once. The chain links TRBV19 to TRBJ2-5, with TRBD1 as a possible D gene (6 bases). The CDR3 has 14 residues. The V gene's germline CDR1 is LNHDA and CDR2 SQIVND (reference sequence). Trimming took off 5 bases at V and 1 base at J, with 11 bases between the two ends. The CDR3, as DNA: TGTGCCAGTAGTGTGGGGGCTGCCCAAGAGACCCAGTACTTC. Translation gives CASSVGAAQETQYF.

The genes are TRBV7-9 and TRBJ2-1; D possibly corresponds to TRBD1 (5 bases). V gave up 2 bases and J gave up 7 bases, with 9 bases separating them. Per the germline V gene, CDR1 is SEHNR and CDR2 is FQNEAQ (reference sequence). CDR3 length equals 13 residues. In DNA, the CDR3 is TGTGCCAGCAGCTTAAGTGGGGCTAATGAGCAGTTCTTC. It translates to CASSLSGANEQFF.

CDR3 bases: TGTGCCAGCAGCTTTGACAGGTCCTCTGGAAACACCATATATTTT. Amino acids: CASSFDRSSGNTIYF. The chain employs TRBV5-6 and TRBJ1-3; TRBD1 might be the D (6 bases). In germline, CDR1 is SGHDT, CDR2 YYEEEE. V was cut by 2 bases and J by 0 bases, with 9 bases left in between. This CDR3 region has 15 residues.

The chain links TRBV19 to TRBJ1-5; no definite D call. Germline CDR1 is LNHDA and CDR2 is SQIVND (reference sequence). The CDR3 is 15 amino acids. V shed 3 bases and J shed 1 base, with 10 bases lying between them. The CDR3 protein is CASSILLSSNQPQHF. The CDR3 coding sequence is TGTGCCAGTAGTATCCTTTTGAGCAGCAATCAGCCCCAGCATTTT.

The rearrangement links TRBV5-6 to TRBJ1-2; 8 bases match TRBD1. Germline CDR1 SGHDT, CDR2 YYEEEE. V lost 2 bases to trimming and J lost 4 bases; unmatched junction nucleotides: 7. CDR3 length equals 15 residues. The DNA for the CDR3 is TGTGCCAGCAGCTTCCTGGACAGGGCGGGCTATGGCTACACCTTC. As protein: CASSFLDRAGYGYTF.

V and J are TRBV2 and TRBJ1-2; D might be TRBD1 (5 bases). Trimming shortened V by 7 bases and J by 6 bases, and 12 bases separated the two germline ends. CDR1 and CDR2 (germline): SNHLY, FYNNEI. CDR3 length equals 12 residues. CDR3 sequence: CASTGRVNGYTF. DNA of the CDR3: TGTGCCAGCACGGGCAGGGTAAATGGCTACACCTTC.

V and J are TRBV19 and TRBJ2-1; TRBD2 matches at 8 bases. Per the germline V gene, CDR1 is LNHDA and CDR2 is SQIVND (reference sequence). CDR3 length: 15 residues. V was clipped by 3 bases and J by 6 bases; unmatched bases: 7. CDR3 amino acids: CASSISGGGTNEQFF. The CDR3 nucleotides read TGTGCCAGTAGTATTTCTGGCGGGGGGACCAATGAGCAGTTCTTC.

The chain carries TRBV5-1 and TRBJ2-2, with 13 bases matching TRBD2. The V gene's germline CDR1 is SGHRS and CDR2 YFSETQ. This CDR3 has 17 amino acids. Unmatched junction bases numbered 5, after V lost 1 base and J lost 5 bases. CDR3 coding DNA: TGCGCCAGCAGCTTGAGGACTAGCGGGAGCGGGACCGGGGAGCTGTTTTTT. This gives the protein CASSLRTSGSGTGELFF. The whole variable domain, remainder taken from reference TRBV5-1 and TRBJ2-2, is KAGVTQTPRYLIKTRGQQVTLSCSPISGHRSVSWYQQTPGQGLQFLFEYFSETQRNKGNFPGRFSGRQFSNSRSEMNVSTLELGDSALYLCASSLRTSGSGTGELFFGEGSRLTVL.

The chain links TRBV7-9 to TRBJ2-3; a weak D match, TRBD2 (5 bases). Per germline, CDR1 SEHNR and CDR2 FQNEAQ (reference sequence). This CDR3 comprises 17 residues. V lost 4 bases to trimming and J lost 2 bases, with 19 bases between them. CDR3 bases: TGTGCCAGCAGCTCCCGGAGGATCGGTTCAAACACAGATACGCAGTATTTT. Encoded protein: CASSSRRIGSNTDTQYF. The variable domain in full, completed from reference TRBV7-9 and TRBJ2-3, reads DTGVSQNPRHKITKRGQNVTFRCDPISEHNRLYWYRQTLGQGPEFLTYFQNEAQLEKSRLLSDRFSAERPKGSFSTLEIQRTEQGDSAMYLCASSSRRIGSNTDTQYFGPGTRLTVL.

The CDR3, as DNA: TGTGTCAGAAGCGCCTGGACAGGGGGGACCTACGAGCAGTACTTC. This sequence encodes CVRSAWTGGTYEQYF. V gene TRBV7-5 combines with J gene TRBJ2-7; TRBD1, the table's D call, was not compared with the DNA. TRBV7-5 is a recognized pseudogene. The CDR3 has 15 amino acids.

The chain couples TRBV10-2 to TRBJ1-2; 8 positions agree with TRBD1. Germline CDR1 is WSHSY and CDR2 is SAAADI. The CDR3 sequence is 14 residues long. The trim removed 4 bases at V and 7 bases at J, leaving 8 bases unmatched. In DNA, the CDR3 is TGCGCCAGCAGTGCAGGGGGCTTACATTTTGGCTACACCTTC. Protein: CASSAGGLHFGYTF.

The rearrangement uses TRBV6-4 and TRBJ2-7; TRBD2 aligns across 9 bases. J was trimmed by 12 bases and V by 5 bases; bases with no gene match: 5. Germline V gene data show CDR1 as MRHNA and CDR2 as SNTAGT. This CDR3 region has 11 residues. The CDR3 DNA reads TGTGCCAGCAGTTTAGCGGGGGCCGGGTACTTC. Protein: CASSLAGAGYF.

CDR3 nucleotide sequence: TGCGCCAGCAGCTTGGTAGGGGCGAACACTGAAGCTTTCTTT. It codes for CASSLVGANTEAFF. The chain joins TRBV5-1 to TRBJ1-1; D possibly corresponds to TRBD1 (5 bases). This CDR3 region has 14 residues. The V gene's germline CDR1 is SGHRS and CDR2 YFSETQ. V was cut by 0 bases and J by 1 base, with 7 bases left in between.

This chain uses TRBV7-9 with TRBJ2-3, with 7 bases aligning to TRBD2. This CDR3 comprises 16 residues. Germline CDR1 and CDR2: SEHNR and FQNEAQ (reference sequence). Germline trimming cut 4 bases from V and 1 base from J; bases unmatched to any gene: 8. This chain's CDR3 is CASSSLAAKRTDTQYF. As DNA, the CDR3 is TGTGCCAGCAGCTCCCTAGCGGCAAAACGCACAGATACGCAGTATTTT.

The genes are TRBV5-1 and TRBJ2-1; TRBD2 is a possible D gene (6 bases). This CDR3 is 15 amino acids long. From germline, CDR1 is SGHRS and CDR2 YFSETQ. The V gene lost 4 bases and the J gene lost 1 base, with 12 bases spanning the gap. The CDR3 DNA reads TGCGCCAGCAGCCCGGGACTTACGTCCTACAATGAGCAGTTCTTC. Its translation is CASSPGLTSYNEQFF.

There are a few counts of this clone. CDR3: CASSLRGTSRYEQYF. The CDR3, as DNA: TGTGCCAGCAGCTTAAGGGGGACTAGCCGCTACGAGCAGTACTTC. The gene calls are TRBV13 and TRBJ2-7, with 9 bases matching TRBD2. This CDR3 contains 15 residues. Trimming took 2 bases from V and 3 from J; bases not matched to a gene: 5. The germline gives CDR1 PRHDT, CDR2 FYEKMQ (reference sequence).

The CDR3, as DNA: TGTGCCAGCAGCTTAGGGGGACTAGCGGGGCTTGAGCAGTTCTTC. Protein: CASSLGGLAGLEQFF. This chain uses TRBV13 with TRBJ2-1, with 13 positions matching TRBD2. The germline V gene encodes CDR1 PRHDT and CDR2 FYEKMQ (reference sequence). Losses at the gene ends were 0 bases for V and 9 bases for J; bases not matched to a gene: 2. The CDR3 runs 15 residues.

This clone was observed a few times. V usage is TRBV4-1 and J usage is TRBJ1-1; 7 bases line up with TRBD1. The CDR3 is 15 residues long. In germline, CDR1 is MGHRA, CDR2 YSYEKL. Trimming at V came to 1 base and at J to 4 bases, leaving 6 bases not matched to a gene. CDR3 nucleotide sequence: TGCGCCAGCAGCCAAGCACCGGGACAGTTCACTGAAGCTTTCTTT. This sequence encodes CASSQAPGQFTEAFF.

The V and J genes are TRBV10-3 and TRBJ2-3; perhaps TRBD2 as D (6 bases). Germline CDR1 and CDR2: ENHRY and SYGVKD. Trimming left V 2 bases short and J 3 bases short, with 12 bases between. The CDR3 spans 15 residues. In nucleotides, the CDR3 is TGTGCCATCAGTGAGGCCGGGGGAACGACAGATACGCAGTATTTT. This translates into CAISEAGGTTDTQYF.

The chain joins TRBV5-1 to TRBJ1-3; D remains ambiguous. The germline V and J ends were trimmed by 3 bases and 1 base, with 8 bases remaining between them. Per germline, CDR1 SGHRS and CDR2 YFSETQ. The CDR3 length is 14 residues. Here the CDR3 reads CASSSRGSGNTIYF. The DNA for the CDR3 is TGCGCCAGCAGCTCCCGGGGATCTGGAAACACCATATATTTT.

The rearrangement uses TRBV12-3 or TRBV12-4 and TRBJ1-2, with D unresolved. V shed 4 bases and J shed 8 bases, with 14 bases lying between them. The length of the CDR3 is 13 residues. The CDR3 sequence: CASSWRLARGYTF. In DNA, the CDR3 is TGTGCCAGCAGTTGGCGGCTAGCAAGGGGCTACACCTTC.

The gene calls are TRBV3-1 (or the pseudogene TRBV3-2) and TRBJ2-7, with TRBD2 matching over 10 bases. Germline V lookup: CDR1 LGHDT, CDR2 YNNKEL (reference sequence). The CDR3 is made up of 14 amino acids. Trimming took 7 bases from V and 3 from J; bases not matched to a gene: 6. The CDR3 coding sequence is TGTGCCAGCACCCAGGGACTAGCGTTCTACGAGCAGTACTTC. This encodes CASTQGLAFYEQYF.

The gene calls are TRBV5-1 and TRBJ2-7, with TRBD1 identical over 7 bases. Germline V gene lookup returns CDR1 SGHRS and CDR2 YFSETQ. The CDR3 has 16 amino acids. V dropped 4 bases and J dropped 3; count of bases not matched to a gene: 13. Here the CDR3 reads CASSTARTGDYYEQYF. The CDR3 bases are TGCGCCAGCAGCACGGCCCGGACAGGTGATTACTACGAGCAGTACTTC.

CDR3 region: CASSPAAGQGAWDIQYF. The CDR3 DNA sequence: TGTGCCAGTAGCCCGGCGGCGGGACAGGGGGCTTGGGACATTCAGTACTTC. V gene TRBV19 combines with J gene TRBJ2-4; 12 nucleotides line up with TRBD1. CDR1 and CDR2 from the germline V gene are LNHDA and SQIVND (reference sequence). The trim removed 6 bases at V and 8 bases at J, leaving 14 bases unmatched. The CDR3 totals 17 residues.